This is a list of T cell receptor beta chains from one sample in a study of shared clonotypes between healthy human individuals. Libraries were prepared by immunoSEQ multiplex PCR; TCRdb keeps only in-frame clonotypes and omits some of them. The table lists about 1.9 million clones, around 95% of them singletons. The sequencing sample was made of naive CD8+ T cells from PBMCs. The receptor source for this set is a man aged 18 to 30 in good health. Some clones in this sample may be carry-over from other donors' samples. Both conserved end residues are part of each CDR3. The D gene is left open where the match is weak. Expanded clones get a size class; other rows say once, few or many, or leave the size out.

TRBD1	-	TRBV27	TRBJ2-2	CASSVTGGIGTGELFF	TGTGCCAGCAGTGTGACAGGGGGCATCGGCACCGGGGAGCTGTTTTTT
-	-	TRBV6-1	TRBJ1-4	CASSDRIGEKLFF	TGTGCCAGCAGTGATCGCATAGGTGAAAAACTGTTTTTT
TRBD1	-	TRBV5-1	TRBJ2-7	CASSSRTGTYEQYF	TGCGCCAGCAGCTCAAGGACAGGGACCTACGAGCAGTACTTC
TRBD1	-	TRBV13	TRBJ1-4	CASSLSHRGFEKLFF	TGTGCCAGCAGCTTAAGCCACAGGGGCTTCGAAAAACTGTTTTTT
-	-	TRBV27	TRBJ1-2	CASTAGDHPSYGYTF	TGTGCCAGCACTGCAGGGGACCACCCCTCCTATGGCTACACCTTC
-	once	TRBV13	TRBJ1-5	CASSLLGGNQPQHF	TGTGCCAGCAGCTTATTGGGGGGGAATCAGCCCCAGCATTTT
-	-	TRBV11-3	TRBJ2-3	CASSFGGSTDTQYF	TGTGCCAGCAGCTTCGGCGGGAGCACAGATACGCAGTATTTT
TRBD2	-	TRBV28	TRBJ2-1	CASSLAGVGYNEQFF	TGTGCCAGCAGTCTAGCGGGAGTGGGGTACAATGAGCAGTTCTTC
-	-	TRBV11-2	TRBJ1-1	CASSLFVLRGRETEAFF	TGTGCCAGCAGCTTATTCGTTTTGCGGGGGCGGGAAACTGAAGCTTTCTTT
TRBD2	-	TRBV6-1	TRBJ2-2	CASSEPGLAFNTGELFF	TGTGCCAGCAGTGAACCGGGACTAGCGTTTAACACCGGGGAGCTGTTTTTT
-	-	TRBV5-1	TRBJ2-7	CASSLTPRVHEQYF	TGCGCCAGCAGCTTGACGCCTAGGGTCCACGAGCAGTACTTC
TRBD1	-	TRBV19	TRBJ2-7	CASSIAGTAYEQYF	TGTGCCAGTAGTATAGCCGGGACAGCCTACGAGCAGTACTTC
TRBD1	few	TRBV27	TRBJ1-2	CASSWTGSNYGYTF	TGTGCCAGCAGTTGGACAGGCTCCAACTATGGCTACACCTTC
-	-	TRBV7-9	TRBJ2-5	CASRGGYQETQYF	TGTGCCAGCAGGGGTGGGTACCAAGAGACCCAGTACTTC
-	-	TRBV27	TRBJ2-3	CASSLSDEGGQYF	TGTGCCAGCAGTTTATCGGATGAGGGGGGGCAGTATTTT
TRBD2	-	TRBV19	TRBJ2-1	CASSIDRTSGSSYNEQFF	TGTGCCAGTAGTATAGATCGGACTAGCGGGAGCTCCTACAATGAGCAGTTCTTC
TRBD2	-	TRBV5-1	TRBJ2-1	CASSLPRGREGPDNEQFF	TGCGCCAGCAGCCTCCCCCGAGGGCGGGAGGGCCCAGACAATGAGCAGTTCTTC
-	-	TRBV5-6	TRBJ2-2	CASSLAGDNTGELFF	TGTGCCAGCAGCTTGGCCGGGGATAACACCGGGGAGCTGTTTTTT
-	once	TRBV5-1	TRBJ2-2	CASSLAGFGTGELFF	TGCGCCAGCAGCTTGGCAGGGTTCGGCACCGGGGAGCTGTTTTTT
-	-	TRBV30	TRBJ1-1	CAWSGVVKGENTEAFF	TGTGCCTGGAGTGGCGTAGTAAAAGGAGAGAACACTGAAGCTTTCTTT
-	once	TRBV19	TRBJ2-7	CASSSDLGNYYEQYF	TGTGCCAGTAGTAGCGATCTCGGAAATTACTACGAGCAGTACTTC
-	-	TRBV5-1	TRBJ2-1	CASSLEASVRYNEQFF	TGCGCCAGCAGCTTGGAAGCTAGCGTACGTTACAATGAGCAGTTCTTC
-	-	TRBV6-5	TRBJ1-2	CASSWAQTYGYTF	TGTGCCAGCAGTTGGGCGCAGACTTATGGCTACACCTTC
-	-	TRBV6-1	TRBJ2-5	CATDGGPGETQYF	TGTGCCACCGATGGAGGGCCGGGAGAGACCCAGTACTTC
TRBD2	-	TRBV13	TRBJ2-1	CASSLRASGRLNEQFF	TGTGCCAGCAGCTTAAGGGCTAGCGGGAGGCTAAATGAGCAGTTCTTC
-	-	TRBV7-9	TRBJ1-1	CAVTDSTEAFF	TGTGCCGTGACGGACAGCACTGAAGCTTTCTTT
TRBD2	-	TRBV9	TRBJ2-2	CASTQREALLYTGELFF	TGTGCCAGCACACAGCGGGAGGCCCTACTTTACACCGGGGAGCTGTTTTTT
TRBD2	-	TRBV7-2	TRBJ2-6	CASSWPGLISGGANVLTF	TGTGCCAGCAGCTGGCCGGGACTAATCTCTGGTGGGGCCAACGTCCTGACTTTC